What follows are 32 T cell receptor beta chains derived from one specimen sequenced in a study of post-analysis software for immune sequencing data. Included in the TCR beta cDNA libraries were unique molecular identifiers. MiXCR was run by TCRdb on the PCR reads, yielding one entry per CDR3 protein. Altogether 820,000 or so distinct CDR3 sequences are present, about 50% being singletons, with the ten largest covering roughly 4.4%. Antigens for these TCRs are unknown. Study results and limitations: Comparison of patients with controls showed four or five TRBV segments more frequent in patients, TRBV5-6, TRBV5-1 and TRBV20-1 among them.

Sequenced: blood. The receptor set was obtained from a girl aged 5-17 years with multiple sclerosis.

The V and J genes are TRBV29-1 and TRBJ1-2; tentatively, D is TRBD1 (6 bases). Trimming cost V 7 bases and J 8 bases, with 17 bases left between them. This CDR3 has 12 residues. Germline V gene data show CDR1 as SQVTM and CDR2 as ANQGSEA. CDR3 DNA: TGCAGCGGAGGACAGCCCGTAACAGGCTACACCTTC. Its translation: CSGGQPVTGYTF.

This chain joins TRBV3-1 and TRBJ2-4, with D perhaps matching TRBD2 (5 bases). The end of the DNA is better explained by TRBJ2-7, so the J call may be wrong. Germline V gene sequence: CDR1 LGHDT, CDR2 YNNKEL (reference sequence). This CDR3 region has 14 residues. The CDR3 bases are TGTGCCAGCAGCCAAGGGAGCGGCACCTACGAGCAGTACTTC. Its translation: CASSQGSGTYEQYF.

The chain uses TRBV20-1 and TRBJ2-1, with D perhaps matching TRBD2 (5 bases). Germline loops: CDR1 DFQATT, CDR2 SNEGSKA (reference sequence). Trimming took off 2 bases at V and 0 bases at J, with 11 bases between the two ends. CDR3 size: 15 residues. CDR3 loop: CSARPGGGSYNEQFF. The CDR3 DNA follows: TGCAGTGCTAGACCTGGCGGAGGCTCCTACAATGAGCAGTTCTTC.

This clonotype is a singleton in its sample. The chain links TRBV7-8 to TRBJ2-1; maybe TRBD2 (6 bases). The CDR3 is made up of 15 amino acids. Germline V CDR1 and CDR2: SGHVS, FQNEAQ. Trimming cost V 1 base and J 10 bases, with 17 bases left between them. In nucleotides, the CDR3 is TGTGCCAGCAGCTTAGTGACTAGTAGACGAGTCGAGCAGTTCTTC. It encodes CASSLVTSRRVEQFF.

This clonotype was seen a few times. The chain links TRBV15 to TRBJ2-1; D uncertain. Germline V lookup: CDR1 LNHNV, CDR2 YYDKDF (reference sequence). The V and J ends lost 3 bases and 6 bases respectively, with 24 bases between them. This CDR3 is built from 18 residues. DNA of the CDR3: TGTGCCACCAGCAGCTTGGATGGGTCGGGTCCGAGGTTCAATGAGCAGTTCTTC. Its protein is CATSSLDGSGPRFNEQFF.

The rearrangement joins TRBV2 to TRBJ2-7; weak D call: TRBD1 (6 bases). The better agreement between TRBJ2-5 and the DNA end casts doubt on the J call. CDR1 SNHLY and CDR2 FYNNEI come from the germline V gene. CDR3 length: 14 residues. CDR3 in DNA: TGTGCCAGCAGTGGGTCGACAGGCCCAGAGACCCAGTACTTC. Its translation: CASSGSTGPETQYF.

This clonotype was found a few times. The CDR3 reads CASSLEPRSSSYEQYF. CDR3 sequence (DNA): TGCGCCAGCAGCTTGGAACCCAGGTCCAGCTCCTACGAGCAGTACTTC. The V gene is TRBV5-1, the J gene TRBJ2-7; D ambiguous. This CDR3 has 16 amino acids. V was clipped by 0 bases and J by 0 bases, with 13 bases between them. Germline values: CDR1 SGHRS, CDR2 YFSETQ.

The chain couples TRBV5-4 to TRBJ2-4; D is possibly TRBD2 (6 bases). The CDR3 runs to 14 residues. The germline gives CDR1 SGHNT, CDR2 YYREEE (reference sequence). With 4 bases removed from V and 5 bases from J, the gap between germline ends came to 13 bases. This chain's CDR3 is CASSRDSEENIQYF. The CDR3 bases are TGTGCCAGCAGCCGGGACTCCGAAGAAAACATTCAGTACTTC.

The chain carries TRBV12-3 or TRBV12-4 and TRBJ1-2; no clear D. With 3 bases removed from V and 6 bases from J, the gap between germline ends came to 8 bases. CDR3 length equals 12 residues. The CDR3 DNA reads TGTGCCAGCAGTTTCGTGGCGCATGGCTACACCTTC. It specifies CASSFVAHGYTF.

A few counts support this clonotype. The chain carries TRBV4-1 and TRBJ2-7; 9 bases align to TRBD1. V was pared by 4 bases and J by 4 bases, with 5 bases of the junction left unmatched. From germline, CDR1 is MGHRA and CDR2 YSYEKL. This CDR3 is 14 amino acids long. The CDR3 bases are TGCGCCAGCAGCCCCGGGACAGGGCAATACGAGCAGTACTTC. As protein: CASSPGTGQYEQYF.

This clonotype showed up many times. This sequence joins TRBV29-1 and TRBJ2-4; possibly TRBD1 for D (6 bases). The CDR3 covers 12 residues. Per the germline V gene, CDR1 is SQVTM and CDR2 is ANQGSEA. V was clipped by 4 bases and J by 7 bases, with 11 bases between them. The CDR3 DNA reads as TGCAGCGTTGCAAACACAGGGAACATTCAGTACTTC. As protein: CSVANTGNIQYF.

The gene calls are TRBV2 and TRBJ2-4; D is tentatively TRBD1 or TRBD2 (5 bases each). The germline CDR1 and CDR2 sequences are SNHLY and FYNNEI. Trimming pared 5 bases from V and 6 bases from J, leaving 8 bases between. This CDR3 is 12 amino acids long. The CDR3 DNA sequence: TGTGCCAGCAGTTACGGGACAAACATTCAGTACTTC. Residues: CASSYGTNIQYF.

This clonotype was counted between two and nine times. The CDR3: CASSQVSGGETQYF. The CDR3 bases are TGTGCCAGCAGCCAAGTTTCGGGTGGAGAGACCCAGTACTTC. The V call is TRBV3-1, the J call TRBJ2-7; D not resolved. TRBJ2-5 matches the DNA end more closely, so the J call is doubtful. The CDR3 runs 14 residues. Germline CDR1 LGHDT, CDR2 YNNKEL (reference sequence).

This clonotype appeared many times. This sequence joins TRBV20-1 and TRBJ2-1; 11 bases map to TRBD2. This CDR3 spans 14 amino acids. Germline assignment: CDR1 DFQATT and CDR2 SNEGSKA (reference sequence). V lost 0 bases to trimming and J lost 7 bases; unmatched junction nucleotides: 2. The DNA for the CDR3 is TGCAGTGCTAGAGATAGCGGGGGGGTTAATGAGCAGTTCTTC. Its translation is CSARDSGGVNEQFF.

The V call is TRBV5-1, the J call TRBJ2-3, with unresolved D. CDR3 length: 19 residues. Germline V gene lookup returns CDR1 SGHRS and CDR2 YFSETQ. V was shortened by 6 bases and J by 2 bases, with 28 bases between the two germline ends. As DNA, the CDR3 is TGCGCCAGCACCACCCTACCGACGACTCGGACCCGCCCCACAGATACGCAGTATTTT. It specifies CASTTLPTTRTRPTDTQYF.

This chain joins TRBV3-1 and TRBJ2-1, with 8 bases identical to TRBD2. CDR1 and CDR2 (germline): LGHDT, YNNKEL (reference sequence). The CDR3 runs 16 residues. Germline trimming cut 1 base from V and 6 bases from J; bases unmatched to any gene: 8. The CDR3 is CASSQVGGRLGNEQFF. The CDR3 DNA is TGTGCCAGCAGCCAAGTAGGCGGGAGGCTCGGCAATGAGCAGTTCTTC.

The chain uses TRBV12-3 or TRBV12-4 and TRBJ2-1, with 9 bases matching TRBD1. Germline trimming cut 2 bases from V and 5 bases from J; bases unmatched to any gene: 4. The CDR3 loop spans 15 amino acids. The CDR3 here is CASSLRGTGNNEQFF. Written as DNA, the CDR3 is TGTGCCAGCAGTTTAAGGGGGACAGGGAACAATGAGCAGTTCTTC.

This chain links TRBV7-3 with TRBJ1-6; a possible D gene is TRBD1 (5 bases). CDR1 is SGHTA and CDR2 is FQGTGA in the germline V gene. The CDR3 contains 14 residues. With 5 bases removed from V and 8 bases from J, the gap between germline ends came to 13 bases. In DNA form, the CDR3 reads TGTGCCAGCAGCCGGTCACGGGGCCATTCACCCCTCCACTTT. This encodes CASSRSRGHSPLHF. Filled out from reference TRBV7-3 and TRBJ1-6, the complete variable domain reads GAGVSQTPSNKVTEKGKYVELRCDPISGHTALYWYRQSLGQGPEFLIYFQGTGAADDSGLPNDRFFAVRPEGSVSTLKIQRTERGDSAVYLCASSRSRGHSPLHFGNGTRLTVT.

V is TRBV29-1 and J is TRBJ2-1; 9 nucleotides agree with TRBD2. CDR1 and CDR2 from the germline V gene are SQVTM and ANQGSEA. The CDR3 is 14 residues long. Trimming removed 4 bases from V and 9 bases from J; junction bases left unmatched: 10. The CDR3 DNA sequence: TGCAGCGTTGGGACATCGGGACTAGCTATTGAGCAGTTCTTC. Its translation is CSVGTSGLAIEQFF.

V gene TRBV10-2 combines with J gene TRBJ2-3, with D possibly being TRBD2 (6 bases). CDR3 length: 14 residues. Deletions cut 3 bases from V and 4 bases from J, with 11 bases between. Per the germline V gene, CDR1 is WSHSY and CDR2 is SAAADI. The CDR3 reads CASSEAREADTQYF. The CDR3 bases are TGCGCCAGCAGTGAAGCGAGGGAGGCAGATACGCAGTATTTT.

The rearrangement joins TRBV13 to TRBJ2-5; 11 nucleotides match TRBD2. The V and J ends lost 2 bases and 11 bases, in that order; junction bases with no gene match: 10. CDR1 and CDR2 (germline): PRHDT, FYEKMQ (reference sequence). The CDR3 consists of 15 residues. Here the CDR3 DNA reads TGTGCCAGCAGCTTAATTAGCGGGGGGGTCAATGAGCAGTACTTC. This gives the protein CASSLISGGVNEQYF. Full variable domain (rest looked up from reference TRBV13 and TRBJ2-5): AAGVIQSPRHLIKEKRETATLKCYPIPRHDTVYWYQQGPGQDPQFLISFYEKMQSDKGSIPDRFSAQQFSDYHSELNMSSLELGDSALYFCASSLISGGVNEQYFGPGTRLLVL.

The gene calls are TRBV5-1 and TRBJ2-7; 9 bases match TRBD1. Germline V lookup: CDR1 SGHRS, CDR2 YFSETQ. J was trimmed by 3 bases and V by 5 bases; bases with no gene match: 9. The CDR3 spans 15 residues. The CDR3 DNA sequence: TGCGCCAGCAGACGAATCATGGGACAGGGCTACGAGCAGTACTTC. It yields the protein CASRRIMGQGYEQYF.

The V gene is TRBV12-3 or TRBV12-4, the J gene TRBJ2-7; 9 bases are a match to TRBD1. V trimming: 5 bases; J trimming: 2 bases; junction bases outside the gene matches: 7. The CDR3 has 15 amino acids. The CDR3 protein is CASSEGTGSTYEQYF. CDR3 DNA: TGTGCCAGCAGTGAGGGGACAGGGAGCACCTACGAGCAGTACTTC.

As for this clonotype: A read error may account for a junction end that differs from germline. The V and J genes are TRBV12-3 or TRBV12-4 and TRBJ1-4; D uncertain. The CDR3 runs 14 residues. CDR3 sequence (DNA): TGTACCAGCAGTTTAGCAGGTCTGAATGAAAAACTGTTTTTT. Protein product: CTSSLAGLNEKLFF.

CDR3 region: CASGLLAGVNEQFF. The CDR3 coding sequence is TGTGCTAGTGGTTTACTAGCGGGAGTCAATGAGCAGTTCTTC. The chain is built from TRBV12-5 and TRBJ2-1, with 11 positions matching TRBD2. V lost 3 bases to trimming and J lost 6 bases; unmatched junction nucleotides: 1. The CDR3 covers 14 residues. CDR1 is LGHNT and CDR2 is FRNRAP in the germline V gene.

The chain couples TRBV29-1 to TRBJ2-7; no clear D. The germline CDR1 and CDR2 sequences are SQVTM and ANQGSEA. V was clipped by 6 bases and J by 1 base, with 13 bases between them. There are 13 residues in the CDR3. The CDR3 reads CSVESNGSYEQYF. CDR3 sequence (DNA): TGCAGCGTAGAGTCGAACGGGTCCTACGAGCAGTACTTC.

This clonotype occurred a few times. The chain combines TRBV10-2 with TRBJ2-1; 9 nucleotides match TRBD2. This CDR3 has 16 amino acids. V lost 3 bases, J lost 6 bases, and 9 bases stayed unmatched. Germline V gene sequence: CDR1 WSHSY, CDR2 SAAADI. The CDR3: CASSDPGLAAINEQFF. As DNA, the CDR3 is TGCGCCAGCAGTGACCCGGGACTAGCAGCGATCAATGAGCAGTTCTTC.

This clonotype was seen more than once but under ten times. The chain is built from TRBV20-1 and TRBJ2-1; 11 positions agree with TRBD2. Germline CDR1 and CDR2: DFQATT and SNEGSKA (reference sequence). The CDR3 has 19 residues. The trim removed 6 bases at V and 2 bases at J, leaving 18 bases unmatched. The CDR3 bases are TGCAGTGCCCGAAAATTTCCCGTAGCGGGAGGGCTCACCTACAATGAGCAGTTCTTC. Translated, it gives CSARKFPVAGGLTYNEQFF.

V is TRBV12-3 or TRBV12-4 and J is TRBJ1-4, with D possibly TRBD1 on 6 matching bases. V dropped 6 bases and J dropped 5 bases, with 13 bases sitting between them. CDR3 size: 14 residues. The CDR3 DNA follows: TGTGCCAGCAGATGGACAGTGGAGAATGAAAAACTGTTTTTT. It specifies CASRWTVENEKLFF.

The chain uses TRBV12-3 or TRBV12-4 and TRBJ2-4, with 7 bases lining up with TRBD1. The closer fit of TRBJ2-7 to the DNA end suggests the J call may be wrong. The CDR3 consists of 15 residues. The CDR3 is CASSRPETGYLEQYF. For the CDR3, the DNA is TGTGCCAGCAGTCGTCCTGAGACAGGGTATCTCGAGCAGTACTTC.

This clonotype was counted between two and nine times. The chain carries TRBV12-3 or TRBV12-4 and TRBJ1-2, with 7 bases matching TRBD1. The CDR3 sequence is 15 residues long. J lost 6 bases, V lost 5 bases, and 12 bases had no gene match. The CDR3 DNA reads as TGTGCCAGCAGTACTTTTAGGGGGCAAGTCGATGGCTACACCTTC. Translating it yields CASSTFRGQVDGYTF.

This chain connects TRBV20-1 to TRBJ2-1, with D tentatively TRBD2 (7 bases). The CDR3 is 13 amino acids. The germline gives CDR1 DFQATT, CDR2 SNEGSKA (reference sequence). Between the trimmed V and J ends, which lost 6 bases and 8 bases, there was a span of 17 bases. The CDR3, as DNA: TGCAGTGCGCATCGGGGGGCCGGCGATGAGCAGTTCTTC. Amino acids: CSAHRGAGDEQFF.